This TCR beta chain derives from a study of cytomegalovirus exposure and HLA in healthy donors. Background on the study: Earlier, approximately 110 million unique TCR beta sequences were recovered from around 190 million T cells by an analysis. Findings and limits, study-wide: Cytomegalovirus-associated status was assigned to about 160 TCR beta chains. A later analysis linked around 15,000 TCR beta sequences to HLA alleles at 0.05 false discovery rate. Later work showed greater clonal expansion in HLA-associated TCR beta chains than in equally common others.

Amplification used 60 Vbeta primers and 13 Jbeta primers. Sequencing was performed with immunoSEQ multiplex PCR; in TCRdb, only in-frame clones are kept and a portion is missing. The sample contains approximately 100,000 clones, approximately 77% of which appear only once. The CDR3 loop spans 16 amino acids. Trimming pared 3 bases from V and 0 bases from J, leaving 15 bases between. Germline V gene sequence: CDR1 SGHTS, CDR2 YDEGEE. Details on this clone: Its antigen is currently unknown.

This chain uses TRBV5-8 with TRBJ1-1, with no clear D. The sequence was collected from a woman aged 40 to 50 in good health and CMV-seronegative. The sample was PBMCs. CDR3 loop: CASSSAADSMNTEAFF. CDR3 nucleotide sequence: TGTGCCAGCAGCTCAGCGGCTGACTCAATGAACACTGAAGCTTTCTTT.